This T cell receptor (beta chain) stems from a study of blood T cell repertoires in COVID-19. This clone was counted once. Repertoires were generated with immunoSEQ multiplex PCR, while TCRdb's copy carries only in-frame clones and drops some. The sample includes around 70,000 clones, about four fifths of them seen just once. Input material: peripheral blood. The origin of this receptor is a man in his 70s with acute or convalescent COVID-19.

CDR3 sequence: CASISRGQDTQYF. CDR3 nucleotides: TGTGCCAGCATCTCCAGGGGACAAGATACGCAGTATTTT. V usage is TRBV2 and J usage is TRBJ2-3; the D gene is possibly TRBD1 (6 bases). With 7 bases removed from V and 5 bases from J, the gap between germline ends came to 13 bases. Germline V gene sequence: CDR1 SNHLY, CDR2 FYNNEI. There are 13 residues in the CDR3.